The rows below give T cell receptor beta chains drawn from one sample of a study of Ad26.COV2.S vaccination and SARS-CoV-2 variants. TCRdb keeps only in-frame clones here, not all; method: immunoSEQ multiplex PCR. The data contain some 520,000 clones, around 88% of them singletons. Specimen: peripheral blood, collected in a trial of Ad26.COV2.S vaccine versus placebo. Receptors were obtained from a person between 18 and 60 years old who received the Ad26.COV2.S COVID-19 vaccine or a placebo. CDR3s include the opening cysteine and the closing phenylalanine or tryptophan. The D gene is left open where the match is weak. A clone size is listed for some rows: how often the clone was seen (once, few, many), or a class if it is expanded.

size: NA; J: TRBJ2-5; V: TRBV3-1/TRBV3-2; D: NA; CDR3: CASSQAARWETQYF; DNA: TGTGCCAGCAGCCAAGCGGCCAGATGGGAGACCCAGTACTTC
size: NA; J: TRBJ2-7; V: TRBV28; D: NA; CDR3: CASTLVEFRRIQYEQYF; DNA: TGTGCCAGCACCCTCGTGGAGTTTAGGAGGATCCAATACGAGCAGTACTTC
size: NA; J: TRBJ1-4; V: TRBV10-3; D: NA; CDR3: CAISGQGSDEKLFF; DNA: TGTGCCATCAGCGGTCAGGGGTCGGATGAAAAACTGTTTTTT
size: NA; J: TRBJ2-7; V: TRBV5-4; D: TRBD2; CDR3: CASSLLLSGSGTYEQYF; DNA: TGTGCCAGCAGCTTGCTTTTGTCGGGGAGCGGGACCTACGAGCAGTACTTC
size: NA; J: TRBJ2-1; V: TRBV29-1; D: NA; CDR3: CSVDRLGGGYNEQFF; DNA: TGCAGCGTTGATAGACTAGGTGGTGGGTACAATGAGCAGTTCTTC
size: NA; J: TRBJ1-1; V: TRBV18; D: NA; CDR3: CASSPPTIGAAFF; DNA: TGTGCCAGCTCACCACCAACCATTGGGGCTGCTTTCTTT
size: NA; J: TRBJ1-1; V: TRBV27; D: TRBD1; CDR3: CASRTGTVNTEAFF; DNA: TGTGCCAGCAGAACAGGGACAGTTAACACTGAAGCTTTCTTT
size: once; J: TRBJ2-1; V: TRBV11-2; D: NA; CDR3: CASSLAQGREQFF; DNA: TGTGCCAGCAGCCTAGCACAGGGACGGGAGCAGTTCTTC
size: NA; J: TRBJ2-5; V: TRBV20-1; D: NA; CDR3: CSASAAETQYF; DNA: TGCAGTGCTTCCGCGGCAGAGACCCAGTACTTC
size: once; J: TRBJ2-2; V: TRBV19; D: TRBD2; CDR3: CASSMRGTSVGELFF; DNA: TGTGCCAGTAGTATGAGAGGGACTAGCGTCGGGGAGCTGTTTTTT
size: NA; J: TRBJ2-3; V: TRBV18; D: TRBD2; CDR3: CASSPTGGKPDTQYF; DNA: TGTGCCAGCTCACCAACGGGAGGGAAACCCGATACGCAGTATTTT
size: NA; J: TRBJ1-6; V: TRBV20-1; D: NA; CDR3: CSASAAYAYNSPLHF; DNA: TGCAGTGCTAGTGCTGCGTACGCCTATAATTCACCCCTCCACTTT
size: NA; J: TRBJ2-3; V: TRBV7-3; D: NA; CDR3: CASSLTADYTDTQYF; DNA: TGTGCCAGCAGCTTAACGGCGGACTACACAGATACGCAGTATTTT
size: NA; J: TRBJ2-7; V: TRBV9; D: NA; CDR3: CASSVGLSYEQYF; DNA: TGTGCCAGCAGCGTTGGACTCTCCTACGAGCAGTACTTC
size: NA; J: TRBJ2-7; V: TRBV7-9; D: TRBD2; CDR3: CASTQSGGRGEQYF; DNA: TGTGCCAGCACCCAGAGCGGCGGGAGGGGCGAGCAGTACTTC
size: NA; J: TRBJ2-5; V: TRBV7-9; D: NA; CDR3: CASSLGDSLFETQYF; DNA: TGTGCCAGCAGCTTGGGCGACTCACTATTCGAGACCCAGTACTTC
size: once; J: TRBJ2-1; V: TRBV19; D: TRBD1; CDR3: CASSRRQGRDNEQFF; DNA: TGTGCCAGTAGTAGGCGACAGGGTAGGGACAATGAGCAGTTCTTC
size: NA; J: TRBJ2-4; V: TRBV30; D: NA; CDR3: CAWNGLGAQNIQYF; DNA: TGTGCCTGGAATGGGCTGGGCGCCCAAAACATTCAGTACTTC
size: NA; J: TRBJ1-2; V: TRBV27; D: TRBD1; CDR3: CASSFGTGGGYTF; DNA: TGTGCCAGCAGCTTCGGGACAGGCGGTGGCTACACCTTC
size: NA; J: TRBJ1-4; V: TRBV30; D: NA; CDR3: CAWSGQPRGEKLFF; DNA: TGTGCCTGGAGTGGACAGCCGAGAGGGGAAAAACTGTTTTTT
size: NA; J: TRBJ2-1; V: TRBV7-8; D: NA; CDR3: CASSLGQRNEQFF; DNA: TGTGCCAGCAGCTTAGGGCAACGCAATGAGCAGTTCTTC
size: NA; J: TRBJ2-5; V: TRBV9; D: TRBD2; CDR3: CASSVEAGGLETQYF; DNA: TGTGCCAGCAGCGTAGAAGCGGGAGGGTTAGAGACCCAGTACTTC
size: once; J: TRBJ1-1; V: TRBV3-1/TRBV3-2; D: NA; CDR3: CASSQIGNTEAFF; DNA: TGTGCCAGCAGCCAAATAGGGAACACTGAAGCTTTCTTT
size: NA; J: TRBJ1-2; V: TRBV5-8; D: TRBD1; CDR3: CASIDPTGRNYGYTF; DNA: TGTGCCAGCATCGACCCGACAGGGCGAAACTATGGCTACACCTTC
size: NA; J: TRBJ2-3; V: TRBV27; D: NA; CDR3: CASSLRVLGPLGTDTQYF; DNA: TGTGCCAGCAGTTTAAGGGTCCTAGGTCCCCTGGGGACAGATACGCAGTATTTT
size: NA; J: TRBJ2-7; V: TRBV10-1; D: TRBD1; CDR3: CASSPGQGRAVGYEQYF; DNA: TGCGCCAGCAGTCCCGGACAGGGTAGGGCAGTAGGCTACGAGCAGTACTTC
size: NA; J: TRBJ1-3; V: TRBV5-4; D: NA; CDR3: CASSLAGTVSGNTIYF; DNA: TGTGCCAGCAGCTTGGCCGGCACAGTCTCTGGAAACACCATATATTTT
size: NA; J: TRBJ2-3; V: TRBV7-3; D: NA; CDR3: CASSSEGAILDTQYF; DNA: TGTGCCAGCAGCTCGGAGGGGGCGATTTTAGATACGCAGTATTTT
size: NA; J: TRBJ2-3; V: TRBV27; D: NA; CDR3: CASSFFKTDTQYF; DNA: TGTGCCAGCAGTTTCTTTAAAACAGATACGCAGTATTTT
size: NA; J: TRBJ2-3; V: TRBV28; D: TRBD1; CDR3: CASSLFTGVGHTDTQYF; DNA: TGTGCCAGCAGTTTATTTACAGGGGTTGGCCACACAGATACGCAGTATTTT
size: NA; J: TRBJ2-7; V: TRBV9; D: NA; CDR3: CASSVQGQGYEQYF; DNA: TGTGCCAGCAGCGTACAAGGCCAGGGCTACGAGCAGTACTTC
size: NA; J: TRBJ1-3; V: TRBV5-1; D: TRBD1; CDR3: CASSLWTGGQLSASGNTIYF; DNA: TGCGCCAGCAGCCTATGGACAGGGGGACAACTAAGTGCCTCTGGAAACACCATATATTTT
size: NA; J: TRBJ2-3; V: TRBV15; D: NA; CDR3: CATSSEWGTDTQYF; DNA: TGTGCCACCAGCTCCGAGTGGGGCACAGATACGCAGTATTTT
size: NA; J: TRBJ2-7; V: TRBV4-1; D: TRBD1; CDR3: CASSQAGGAVFEQYF; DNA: TGCGCCAGCAGCCAAGCAGGGGGCGCGGTTTTCGAGCAGTACTTC
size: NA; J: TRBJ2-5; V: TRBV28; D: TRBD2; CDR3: CASRLAGLQETQYF; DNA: TGTGCCAGCAGACTAGCGGGGCTCCAAGAGACCCAGTACTTC
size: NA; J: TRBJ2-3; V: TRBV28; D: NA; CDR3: CASSFPGASSTDTQYF; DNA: TGTGCCAGCAGTTTCCCGGGGGCCTCTAGCACAGATACGCAGTATTTT
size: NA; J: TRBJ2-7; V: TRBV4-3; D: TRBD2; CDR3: CASSQASGSSYEQYF; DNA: TGCGCCAGCAGCCAAGCTAGCGGGAGCTCCTACGAGCAGTACTTC
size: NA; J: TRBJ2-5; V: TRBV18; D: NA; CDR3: CASSRDRIGTQYF; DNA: TGTGCCAGCTCTCGTGACAGGATTGGGACCCAGTACTTC
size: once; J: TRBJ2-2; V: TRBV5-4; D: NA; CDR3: CASSSLSTNTGELFF; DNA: TGTGCCAGCAGCTCCCTCTCTACGAACACCGGGGAGCTGTTTTTT
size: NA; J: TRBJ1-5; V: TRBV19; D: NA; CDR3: CASTDTRGGRQPQHF; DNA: TGTGCCAGTACCGATACCAGGGGCGGGCGTCAGCCCCAGCATTTT
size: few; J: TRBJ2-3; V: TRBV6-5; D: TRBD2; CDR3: CASSRLAPDTQYF; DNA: TGTGCCAGCAGTAGACTAGCTCCCGATACGCAGTATTTT
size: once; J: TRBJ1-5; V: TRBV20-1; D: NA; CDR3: CSASWGNRGNQPQHF; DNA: TGCAGTGCTAGTTGGGGGAACCGGGGCAATCAGCCCCAGCATTTT
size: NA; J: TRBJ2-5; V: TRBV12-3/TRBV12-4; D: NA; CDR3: CASSSGRGETQYF; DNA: TGTGCCAGCAGTTCAGGGAGGGGGGAGACCCAGTACTTC
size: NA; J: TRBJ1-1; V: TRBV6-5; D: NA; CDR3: CASSQGQLVLKAFF; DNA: TGTGCCAGCAGCCAAGGACAGCTGGTACTAAAAGCTTTCTTT
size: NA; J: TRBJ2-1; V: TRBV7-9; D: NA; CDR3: CASRSWGSSDEQFF; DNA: TGTGCCAGCAGATCGTGGGGTAGTTCCGATGAGCAGTTCTTC
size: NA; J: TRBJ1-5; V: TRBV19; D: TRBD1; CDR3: CASSILGGQNNQPQHF; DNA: TGTGCCAGTAGTATTTTAGGGGGACAGAACAATCAGCCCCAGCATTTT
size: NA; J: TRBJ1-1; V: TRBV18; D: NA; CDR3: CASSPRPANTEAFF; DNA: TGTGCCAGCTCACCACGTCCCGCGAACACTGAAGCTTTCTTT
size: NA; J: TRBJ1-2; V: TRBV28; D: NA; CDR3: CASSIAGGYTF; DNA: TGTGCCAGCAGTATCGCTGGTGGCTACACCTTC
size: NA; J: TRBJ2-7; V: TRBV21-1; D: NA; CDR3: CASSGQPLYEQYF; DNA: TGTGCCAGCAGCGGACAGCCACTCTACGAGCAGTACTTC
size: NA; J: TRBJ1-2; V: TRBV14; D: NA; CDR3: CASSLGGVGANYGYTF; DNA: TGTGCCAGCAGCCTCGGTGGGGTGGGCGCGAACTATGGCTACACCTTC
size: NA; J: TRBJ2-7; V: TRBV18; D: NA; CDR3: CASSPLSSSYEQYF; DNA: TGTGCCAGCTCACCCCTTTCTTCCTCCTACGAGCAGTACTTC
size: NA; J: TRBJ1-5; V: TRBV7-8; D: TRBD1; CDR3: CASSLGPGDRRQHF; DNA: TGTGCCAGCAGCTTAGGGCCTGGGGACAGGCGCCAGCATTTT
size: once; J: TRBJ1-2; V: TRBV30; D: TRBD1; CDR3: CAWERQGRDGYTF; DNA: TGTGCCTGGGAACGACAGGGGAGGGATGGCTACACCTTC
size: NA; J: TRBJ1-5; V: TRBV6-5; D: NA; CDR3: CASRAQGRHQPQHF; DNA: TGTGCCAGCAGAGCCCAGGGGCGGCATCAGCCCCAGCATTTT
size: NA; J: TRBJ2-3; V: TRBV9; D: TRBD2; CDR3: CASSVGGRIADTQYF; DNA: TGTGCCAGCAGCGTAGGCGGGAGGATAGCAGATACGCAGTATTTT